The sequence of this TCR beta chain was determined in a study of shared clonotypes between healthy human individuals. TCRdb's copy holds only in-frame clones and misses some; the assay was immunoSEQ multiplex PCR. The data show fewer than 650,000 clones, approximately 80% seen once. V lost 2 bases to trimming and J lost 10 bases; unmatched junction nucleotides: 12. Germline-derived CDR1 and CDR2 are MDHEN and SYDVKM. The CDR3 is 16 amino acids. This clone was seen only once. The chain recombines TRBV28 with TRBJ2-4, with 9 bases lining up with TRBD2. The source is a woman between 40 and 50 years old in good health. Some clones in this sample may be carry-over from other donors' samples. Sequenced input: PBMCs. The CDR3 is CASSLDGGRAGGIQYF. CDR3 bases: TGTGCCAGCAGTTTAGATGGCGGGAGGGCCGGGGGGATTCAGTACTTC.